This T cell receptor (beta chain) stems from a study of cytomegalovirus exposure and HLA in healthy donors. Use of 60 Vbeta and 13 Jbeta primers characterized the PCR. Measured with immunoSEQ multiplex PCR; TCRdb has only the in-frame clones, and not every one. The top ten hold under 0.3% of the sample, which has about 110,000 clones, around 80% seen once. Deletions cut 0 bases from V and 6 bases from J, with 12 bases between. The CDR3 covers 15 residues. The germline CDR1 and CDR2 sequences are LNHDA and SQIVND (reference sequence). Sequencing was done on a sample of PBMCs. The chain joins TRBV19 to TRBJ1-5, with D unclear. The sequence was collected from a man in his fifties or sixties in good health and CMV-seronegative. In DNA, the CDR3 is TGTGCCAGTAGTATAGATCGGCAAGGAGGTCAGCCCCAGCATTTT. Protein: CASSIDRQGGQPQHF. The full variable domain, with the rest looked up from reference TRBV19 and TRBJ1-5, is DGGITQSPKYLFRKEGQNVTLSCEQNLNHDAMYWYRQDPGQGLRLIYYSQIVNDFQKGDIAEGYSVSREKKESFPLTVTSAQKNPTAFYLCASSIDRQGGQPQHFGDGTRLSIL.